The 8 T cell receptor beta chains below all came from one sample that was sequenced in a study of early T cells in non-severe SARS-CoV-2 infection (dated by TCRdb to the early 2020s). Library preparation employed 5' RACE. For sequencing, a NextSeq 500 was employed. TCRdb applied fastp at Q25 and MiXCR to the public reads, then kept only in-frame beta chains. Each CDR3 protein gets just one entry, which takes the most common genes and DNA from the rows behind it. This sample is represented by 75,000 to 95,000 distinct CDR3 sequences; approximately 17% of them were singletons. The ten largest clones add up to roughly 4.7% of the sample. Source: whole blood, taken at baseline. The origin of the receptors is an adult who was a healthcare worker with PCR-confirmed SARS-CoV-2 infection or an uninfected control (not recorded which).

The genes are TRBV18 and TRBJ2-7; 8 positions match TRBD2. Germline loops: CDR1 KGHSH, CDR2 LQKENI. V lost 3 bases and J lost 5; bases outside the gene matches: 6. CDR3 length: 14 residues. The CDR3 region is CASSPGLGEDEQYF. The CDR3 coding sequence is TGTGCCAGCTCACCGGGACTAGGAGAGGACGAGCAGTACTTC.

At least ten counts were recorded for this clonotype. The rearrangement joins TRBV9 to TRBJ1-2, with D perhaps matching TRBD1 (6 bases). This CDR3 is built from 13 residues. With 7 bases removed from V and 3 bases from J, the gap between germline ends came to 13 bases. Looked up from germline, CDR1 is SGDLS and CDR2 is YYNGEE. The CDR3 region has the DNA TGTGCCAGCGGGCAGGGGACCGACTATGGCTACACCTTC. This gives the protein CASGQGTDYGYTF.

This clonotype has a count of ten or more. The V gene is TRBV20-1, the J gene TRBJ2-5, with D maybe TRBD2 (5 bases). This CDR3 is built from 12 residues. Trimming took off 5 bases at V and 4 bases at J, with 11 bases between the two ends. From germline, CDR1 is DFQATT and CDR2 SNEGSKA (reference sequence). This CDR3 reads CSAEEAPETQYF. As DNA, the CDR3 is TGCAGTGCTGAGGAGGCCCCAGAGACCCAGTACTTC.

This clonotype was recorded many times. This chain links TRBV20-1 with TRBJ2-1, with D perhaps TRBD2 (7 bases). Germline CDR1 DFQATT, CDR2 SNEGSKA (reference sequence). There are 16 residues in the CDR3. Trimming pared 6 bases from V and 7 bases from J, leaving 25 bases between. CDR3 region: CSATLGGETAGNEQFF. Written as DNA, the CDR3 is TGCAGTGCCACCCTAGGGGGGGAGACGGCGGGTAATGAGCAGTTCTTC.

The chain employs TRBV20-1 and TRBJ2-1, with TRBD2 matching 8 bases. Germline V gives CDR1 DFQATT, CDR2 SNEGSKA (reference sequence). V shed 0 bases and J 1 base; nucleotides not matched to a gene: 5. CDR3 length equals 16 residues. The CDR3 protein is CSARDLSGGSYNEQFF. CDR3 DNA sequence: TGCAGTGCTAGAGATCTCTCGGGAGGGTCCTACAATGAGCAGTTCTTC.

The chain is built from TRBV5-5 and TRBJ1-1; D uncertain. This CDR3 spans 16 amino acids. The V gene lost 4 bases and the J gene lost 0 bases, with 16 bases spanning the gap. Germline V gene sequence: CDR1 SGHKS, CDR2 YYEKEE (reference sequence). CDR3 protein: CASSLAEPGMNTEAFF. Written as DNA, the CDR3 is TGTGCCAGCAGCCTGGCGGAGCCAGGTATGAACACTGAAGCTTTCTTT.

This clonotype was observed a few times. The chain couples TRBV7-9 to TRBJ1-2, with a possible D match to TRBD1 (5 bases). The germline V gene has CDR1 SEHNR and CDR2 FQNEAQ (reference sequence). Trimming took off 5 bases at V and 5 bases at J, with 9 bases between the two ends. CDR3 length equals 12 residues. Here the CDR3 DNA reads TGTGCCAGCAGCCCCGACAGATATGGCTACACCTTC. This gives the protein CASSPDRYGYTF.

CDR3 protein: CASSPPGGRTDTQYF. The CDR3 bases are TGTGCCAGCAGTCCCCCTGGAGGGCGCACAGATACGCAGTATTTT. The chain links TRBV6-5 to TRBJ2-3; D may be TRBD2 (6 bases). Looked up from germline, CDR1 is MNHEY and CDR2 is SVGAGI. CDR3 length equals 15 residues. V dropped 5 bases and J dropped 1 base, with 13 bases sitting between them.